This T cell receptor beta chain was sequenced during a study of T-cell reconstitution after alpha-beta-depleted transplantation in children (dated by TCRdb to about 2016). About the full investigation: T-cell immune reconstitution after TCRalphabeta/CD19-depleted allogeneic hematopoietic cell transplantation in children was quantitatively tracked in the study by means of TCR repertoire profiling.

This clonotype was observed once. Its binding antigen is unknown. No much larger clonotype is one base removed from it; base qualities were not supplied. Evidence from a single read is weak. In the paper's terms, the treatment or condition label means: allogeneic hematopoietic cell transplantation with graft depleted of TCRalphabeta T cells and CD19 B cells. The children who served as transplant recipients had been given grafts of TCRalphabeta/CD19-depleted allogeneic hematopoietic cells. The CDR3, from cysteine to phenylalanine, totals 12 residues. Kept here is only the CDR3 DNA, which spans 36 bases and is read in frame from base 1. V loses 6 bases, J loses 6 bases, and the germline ends lie 9 bases apart. CDR1 is given as MDHEN and CDR2 as SYDVKM, both from the germline V gene. The study at large found these results: About two months after transplant, the apparently early recovery of alphabetaT-cell counts reportedly depended on just several hundred clones that had expanded rapidly and came from non-depleted graft cells. Over subsequent months, a decline in hyperexpanded clone frequencies was noted, and after one year, T-cell counts and TCRbeta diversity were mostly ascribed to newly produced T cells. The high TCRbeta diversity at day 60 in some patients was ascribed to recipient T cells and intrathymic progenitors that had survived conditioning.

The receptor library was made with PCR. These reads were obtained on an Illumina HiSeq 2500. To normalize quantification of the TCRbeta repertoire, the TCR libraries were built with molecular barcoding that relied on unique molecular identifiers. The public reads were run again by TCRdb, first through fastp at Q25 and then through MiXCR, and only productive beta chains were kept. Every entry covers one CDR3 protein and lists the most common genes and DNA from its rows. The sample has around 270,000 distinct CDR3 sequences on record, about a tenth of them singletons. Less than 8% of the sample is held by the ten biggest clonotypes.

The rearranged segments are TRBV28 and TRBJ2-1; a tentative D call is TRBD2 (6 bases match). Specimen: PBMCs, collected before TCRalphabeta/CD19-depleted stem cell transplant. This clonotype was obtained from a boy in the first two years of life with acute myeloid leukemia, due to receive a stem cell transplant. The nucleotide sequence reads TGTGCCAGCAGCAAGACTAGCAATGAGCAGTTCTTC. The encoded protein is CASSKTSNEQFF.